This entry lists 15 T cell receptor beta chains sequenced from one sample in a study of blood T cell repertoires in COVID-19. Profiling relied on immunoSEQ multiplex PCR, and the TCRdb table lists in-frame clones only, not all of them. Among around 88,000 clones listed, approximately 91% were seen once. The material sequenced was peripheral blood. The receptors stem from an elderly woman with acute or convalescent COVID-19.

The chain has TRBV6-5 and TRBJ1-6; the match to TRBD1 covers 7 bases. CDR1 is MNHEY and CDR2 is SVGAGI in the germline V gene. Trimming cost V 1 base and J 7 bases; bases outside gene matches: 4. The CDR3 spans 15 residues. CDR3 in DNA: TGTGCCAGCAGTTACTTTTCAGGGGGAAATTCACCCCTCCACTTT. Translating it yields CASSYFSGGNSPLHF.

The chain links TRBV6-5 to TRBJ2-7; possibly TRBD1 for D (6 bases). This CDR3 spans 14 amino acids. V lost 6 bases, J lost 6 bases, and 18 bases lay in between. Germline CDR1 is MNHEY and CDR2 is SVGAGI. The CDR3 DNA follows: TGTGCCAGCAGCAGACCGGGACATCCTTCCGAGCAGTACTTC. Its protein is CASSRPGHPSEQYF.

The rearrangement links TRBV6-5 to TRBJ2-7; D uncertain. From germline, CDR1 is MNHEY and CDR2 SVGAGI. V shed 5 bases and J shed 2 bases, with 13 bases lying between them. The CDR3 length is 14 residues. CDR3 region: CASSRDTVTYEQYF. The CDR3 DNA reads as TGTGCCAGCAGTCGTGACACCGTAACCTACGAGCAGTACTTC.

This chain connects TRBV25-1 to TRBJ2-2, with D possibly TRBD1 on 6 matching bases. With 3 bases removed from V and 4 bases from J, the gap between germline ends came to 12 bases. The germline CDR1 and CDR2 sequences are MGHDK and SYGVNS. This CDR3 contains 15 residues. CDR3 bases: TGTGCCAGCAGTGATTCTCGGACAGTCACCGGGGAGCTGTTTTTT. Encoded protein: CASSDSRTVTGELFF.

This chain connects TRBV5-1 to TRBJ1-6; a possible D gene is TRBD1 (5 bases). V was trimmed by 5 bases and J by 7 bases, leaving 22 bases between them. CDR1 SGHRS and CDR2 YFSETQ come from the germline V gene. CDR3 size: 17 residues. CDR3 sequence reads: CASSVRVGSPSNSPLHF. The DNA of the CDR3 is TGCGCCAGCAGTGTCAGGGTCGGCTCGCCATCAAATTCACCCCTCCACTTT.

Points on this clone: The same CDR3 can be traced to other DNA sequences in this sample. In DNA form, the CDR3 reads TGTGCCAGCAGCTTAGATGGGGACAGCTACGAGCAGTACTTC. Translating gives CASSLDGDSYEQYF. The J gene is TRBJ2-7, the V gene TRBV11-3; 7 nucleotides match TRBD1. The V segment lost 0 bases and the J segment 3 bases; nucleotides outside the gene matches: 2. Germline V gene data show CDR1 as SGHNT and CDR2 as YENEEA. The CDR3 runs 14 residues.

The chain links TRBV27 to TRBJ1-2; TRBD1 aligns across 9 bases. Looked up from germline, CDR1 is MNHEY and CDR2 is SMNVEV (reference sequence). The CDR3 contains 14 residues. Germline trimming cut 5 bases from V and 7 bases from J; bases unmatched to any gene: 8. The CDR3 bases are TGTGCCAGCAGTGGCGACGGACAGGGGTTTGGCTACACCTTC. It specifies CASSGDGQGFGYTF.

The chain couples TRBV9 to TRBJ2-7; 7 nucleotides line up with TRBD1. Germline CDR1 and CDR2: SGDLS and YYNGEE. V shed 2 bases, J shed 5 bases, and the junction held 10 bases outside the gene matches. The CDR3 spans 15 residues. CDR3 DNA: TGTGCCAGCAGCGTCACAGGGGATTATGAGAACGAGCAGTACTTC. Translation gives CASSVTGDYENEQYF.

This rearrangement joins TRBV7-9 to TRBJ1-3; D gene ambiguous. Germline values: CDR1 SEHNR, CDR2 FQNEAQ (reference sequence). V dropped 5 bases and J dropped 0 bases, with 8 bases sitting between them. The CDR3 has 14 residues. CDR3 in DNA: TGTGCCAGCAGCCTTCGGAGCTCTGGAAACACCATATATTTT. The encoded protein is CASSLRSSGNTIYF.

The genes are TRBV9 and TRBJ1-3, with unresolved D. This CDR3 spans 13 amino acids. Germline V gene sequence: CDR1 SGDLS, CDR2 YYNGEE. V was cut by 4 bases and J by 0 bases, with 5 bases left in between. The CDR3, as DNA: TGTGCCAGCAGCTTGTACTCTGGAAACACCATATATTTT. Its protein product is CASSLYSGNTIYF.

This rearrangement joins TRBV24-1 to TRBJ2-1; 9 bases match TRBD2. Trimming took 3 bases from V and 4 from J; bases not matched to a gene: 9. CDR3 length: 17 residues. CDR1 is KGHDR and CDR2 is SFDVKD in the germline V gene. The CDR3 loop reads CATSDNSVAGVYNEQFF. The CDR3 DNA reads as TGTGCCACCAGTGATAATTCCGTAGCGGGAGTGTACAATGAGCAGTTCTTC.

For the CDR3, the DNA is TGTGCCAGTAGTATGCGGAATCAGCCCCAGCATTTT. Protein sequence: CASSMRNQPQHF. The chain links TRBV19 to TRBJ1-5; no firm D call. The V gene's germline CDR1 is LNHDA and CDR2 SQIVND (reference sequence). The V gene lost 3 bases and the J gene lost 4 bases, with 4 bases spanning the gap. The CDR3 has 12 amino acids.

This chain links TRBV7-8 with TRBJ1-1; TRBD1 agrees at 7 bases. There are 15 residues in the CDR3. CDR1 and CDR2 from the germline V gene are SGHVS and FQNEAQ. With V trimmed by 5 bases and J by 1 base, 7 bases remained unmatched. CDR3 sequence: CASSPPGTANTEAFF. The CDR3 DNA reads as TGTGCCAGCAGCCCCCCCGGGACAGCGAACACTGAAGCTTTCTTT.

The chain is built from TRBV3-1 (or the pseudogene TRBV3-2) and TRBJ2-5; tentative D call: TRBD1 (5 bases). With 0 bases removed from V and 4 bases from J, the gap between germline ends came to 12 bases. The CDR3 loop spans 15 amino acids. Germline V CDR1 and CDR2: LGHDT, YNNKEL (reference sequence). CDR3 nucleotide sequence: TGTGCCAGCAGCCAAGATGCGAGGCAGGGAGAGACCCAGTACTTC. This codes for CASSQDARQGETQYF.

The chain employs TRBV7-9 and TRBJ1-1; 9 positions match TRBD1. Germline trimming cut 5 bases from V and 4 bases from J; bases unmatched to any gene: 8. Germline lookup yields CDR1 SEHNR and CDR2 FQNEAQ (reference sequence). The CDR3 sequence is 15 residues long. CDR3 in amino acids: CASSMGQGSLTEAFF. The DNA for the CDR3 is TGTGCCAGCAGCATGGGACAGGGATCTCTCACTGAAGCTTTCTTT.